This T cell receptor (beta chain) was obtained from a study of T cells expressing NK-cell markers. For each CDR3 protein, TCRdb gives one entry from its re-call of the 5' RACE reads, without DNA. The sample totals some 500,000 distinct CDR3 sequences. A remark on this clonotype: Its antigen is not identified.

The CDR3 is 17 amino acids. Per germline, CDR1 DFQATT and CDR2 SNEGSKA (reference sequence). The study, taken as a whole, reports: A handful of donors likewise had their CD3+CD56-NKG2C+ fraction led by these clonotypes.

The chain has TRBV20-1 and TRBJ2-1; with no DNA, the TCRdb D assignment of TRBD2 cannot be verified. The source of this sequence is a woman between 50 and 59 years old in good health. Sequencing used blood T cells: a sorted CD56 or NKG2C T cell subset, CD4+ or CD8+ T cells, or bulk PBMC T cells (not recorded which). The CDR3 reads CSAAGLAEGGSYNEQFF.